This TCR beta chain was recovered during a study of early T cells in non-severe SARS-CoV-2 infection. Study details: From unsorted whole blood, bulk RNA was sequenced, and the chains remained unpaired.

Study-wide findings and caveats: Private and CD4 specificities were missed by VDJdb matching, which favored anti-spike CD8 responses.

Trimming shortened V by 3 bases and J by 2 bases, and 10 bases separated the two germline ends. The CDR3 has 14 residues. Per the germline V gene, CDR1 is ENHRY and CDR2 is SYGVKD. In the library, individual cDNA molecules carried attached unique molecular identifiers. TCRdb re-derived calls from the 5' RACE reads in MiXCR, one entry per CDR3 protein. The sample lists about 33,000 distinct CDR3 sequences, more than 5% seen once, with about 14% in the top ten. Many counts were recorded for this clonotype. Its target is not known. Sequenced input: whole blood. The TCR was taken from an adult who was a healthcare worker with PCR-confirmed SARS-CoV-2 infection or an uninfected control (not recorded which). This chain uses TRBV10-3 with TRBJ2-5; tentative D call: TRBD2 (5 bases). This CDR3 reads CAISDGGFQETQYF. CDR3 DNA sequence: TGTGCCATCAGTGACGGAGGTTTTCAAGAGACCCAGTACTTC.